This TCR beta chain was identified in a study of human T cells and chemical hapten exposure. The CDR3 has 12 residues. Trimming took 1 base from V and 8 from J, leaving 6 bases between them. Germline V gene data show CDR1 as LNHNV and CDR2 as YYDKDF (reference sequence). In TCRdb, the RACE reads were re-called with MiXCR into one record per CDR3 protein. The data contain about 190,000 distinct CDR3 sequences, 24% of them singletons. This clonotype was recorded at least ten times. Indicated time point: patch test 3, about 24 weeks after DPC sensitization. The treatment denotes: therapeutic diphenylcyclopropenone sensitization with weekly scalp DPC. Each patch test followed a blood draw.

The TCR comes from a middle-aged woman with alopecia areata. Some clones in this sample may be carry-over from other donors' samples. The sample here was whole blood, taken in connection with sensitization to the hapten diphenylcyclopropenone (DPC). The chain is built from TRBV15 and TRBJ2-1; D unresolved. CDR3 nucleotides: TGTGCCACCAGCAGAGTAGGGTATGAGCAGTTCTTC. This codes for CATSRVGYEQFF.